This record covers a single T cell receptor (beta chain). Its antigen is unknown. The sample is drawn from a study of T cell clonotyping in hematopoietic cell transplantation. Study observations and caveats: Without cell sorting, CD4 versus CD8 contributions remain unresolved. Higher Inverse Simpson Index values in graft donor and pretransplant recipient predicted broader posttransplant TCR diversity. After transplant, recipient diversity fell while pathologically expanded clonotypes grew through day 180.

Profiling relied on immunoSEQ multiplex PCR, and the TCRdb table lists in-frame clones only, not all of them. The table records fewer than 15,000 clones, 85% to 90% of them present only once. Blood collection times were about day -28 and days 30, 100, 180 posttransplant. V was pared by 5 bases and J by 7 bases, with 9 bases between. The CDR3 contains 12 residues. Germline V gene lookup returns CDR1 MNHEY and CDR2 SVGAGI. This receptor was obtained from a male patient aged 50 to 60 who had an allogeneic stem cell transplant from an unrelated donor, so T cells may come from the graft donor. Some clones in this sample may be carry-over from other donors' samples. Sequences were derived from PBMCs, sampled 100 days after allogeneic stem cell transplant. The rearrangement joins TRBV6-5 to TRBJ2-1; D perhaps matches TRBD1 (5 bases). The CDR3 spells CASSKGVNEQFF. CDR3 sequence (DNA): TGTGCCAGCAGTAAAGGGGTGAATGAGCAGTTCTTC.